The 26 T cell receptor beta chains below all came from one sample that was sequenced in a study of beta chain features in type 1 diabetes. cDNA synthesis used the whole RNA isolate, giving expressed TCRB sequences. Measured with immunoSEQ multiplex PCR; TCRdb has only the in-frame clones, and not every one. Here the sample spans more than 550,000 clones, 11% to 15% being singletons. Whole-study results and caveats: When Type 1 diabetes patients were examined, their TCRB CDR3s proved moderately but significantly shorter in all four CD4+ subsets.

Their specific antigens are unknown. The sequenced sample was naive CD4+ T cells from blood. The receptors stem from a young man with type 1 diabetes.

The J gene is TRBJ1-1, the V gene TRBV19; 7 bases agree with TRBD1. From germline, CDR1 is LNHDA and CDR2 SQIVND (reference sequence). Trimming cost V 4 bases and J 6 bases; bases outside gene matches: 5. The CDR3 length is 13 residues. CDR3 sequence: CASSRNRGSEAFF. The DNA for the CDR3 is TGTGCCAGTAGTAGGAACAGGGGATCTGAAGCTTTCTTT.

V gene TRBV6-1 combines with J gene TRBJ1-4; D is undetermined. The ends were cut back, 2 bases at V and 7 bases at J, with 11 bases in the middle. Germline loops: CDR1 MNHNS, CDR2 SASEGT. The CDR3 has 14 amino acids. The chain's CDR3 is CASSESYPGEKLFF. The CDR3 region has the DNA TGTGCCAGCAGTGAATCGTATCCGGGTGAAAAACTGTTTTTT.

This clone occurred a few times. CDR3 coding DNA: TGCAGTGCCCAGACCTACAATGAGCAGTTCTTC. Its protein product is CSAQTYNEQFF. This chain connects TRBV20-1 to TRBJ2-1; no reliable D call. The CDR3 length is 11 residues. Trimming cost V 6 bases and J 2 bases, with 5 bases left between them. Germline lookup yields CDR1 DFQATT and CDR2 SNEGSKA (reference sequence).

This clone has more than one count but fewer than ten. The chain is built from TRBV9 and TRBJ2-5; D not resolved. The CDR3 sequence is 12 residues long. V lost 0 bases and J lost 11, with 11 bases in between. CDR1 and CDR2 (germline): SGDLS, YYNGEE. CDR3 sequence (DNA): TGTGCCAGCAGCGTAGGAGAGGCTCAGCAGTACTTC. Translated: CASSVGEAQQYF.

The chain links TRBV7-2 to TRBJ2-1, with 7 bases aligning to TRBD2. The CDR3 has 12 amino acids. J was trimmed by 10 bases and V by 2 bases; bases with no gene match: 2. Looked up from germline, CDR1 is SGHTA and CDR2 is FQGNSA. CDR3 protein: CASSLMGLEQFF. DNA of the CDR3: TGTGCCAGCAGCTTAATGGGACTAGAGCAGTTCTTC.

In its sample, this clone was seen a few times. DNA for the CDR3: TGTGCCAGCAGTCTGGGATCCAGTGGCACCTTC. This gives the protein CASSLGSSGTF. The chain combines TRBV2 with TRBJ1-2, with D unresolved. Between the trimmed V and J ends, which lost 5 bases and 13 bases, there was a span of 14 bases. This CDR3 has 11 amino acids. Germline V gene data show CDR1 as SNHLY and CDR2 as FYNNEI.

This clone was seen a handful of times. The rearrangement joins TRBV9 to TRBJ2-1; 9 bases line up with TRBD1. Germline V gives CDR1 SGDLS, CDR2 YYNGEE. This CDR3 has 17 residues. J was trimmed by 2 bases and V by 4 bases; bases with no gene match: 10. This chain's CDR3 is CASSTPGQGFAYNEQFF. The DNA for the CDR3 is TGTGCCAGCAGCACTCCGGGACAGGGTTTTGCCTACAATGAGCAGTTCTTC.

The sample holds a few counts of this clone. CDR3 sequence reads: CAWSVPGTGRNTEAFF. CDR3 DNA: TGTGCCTGGAGTGTACCGGGGACAGGAAGGAACACTGAAGCTTTCTTT. The chain combines TRBV30 with TRBJ1-1; 8 bases are shared with TRBD1. This CDR3 is 16 amino acids long. Germline V lookup: CDR1 GTSNPN, CDR2 SVGIG (reference sequence). With 0 bases clipped from V and 1 base from J, the junction kept 7 bases outside the gene matches.

The chain links TRBV14 to TRBJ2-1; 8 nucleotides match TRBD1. With 1 base clipped from V and 4 bases from J, the junction kept 6 bases outside the gene matches. Per the germline V gene, CDR1 is SGHDN and CDR2 is FVKESK. This CDR3 has 16 residues. CDR3: CASSQGAGGLYNEQFF. The DNA for the CDR3 is TGTGCCAGCAGCCAAGGGGCAGGGGGCCTGTACAATGAGCAGTTCTTC.

The sample holds a few counts of this clone. The chain has TRBV2 and TRBJ2-7; D is ambiguous. Germline loops: CDR1 SNHLY, CDR2 FYNNEI. The CDR3 is 12 residues long. Between the trimmed V and J ends, which lost 7 bases and 1 base, there was a span of 8 bases. For the CDR3, the DNA is TGTGCCAGCAAGGCAGATTCCTACGAGCAGTACTTC. Protein: CASKADSYEQYF.

This clone turned up a few times. This rearrangement joins TRBV2 to TRBJ1-5; D uncertain. The CDR3 has 13 residues. In germline, CDR1 is SNHLY, CDR2 FYNNEI. The V end lost 3 bases, the J end lost 6 bases, and 9 bases lay between the germline ends. This CDR3 reads CASSDERVQPQHF. CDR3 nucleotide sequence: TGTGCCAGCAGTGATGAGCGAGTTCAGCCCCAGCATTTT.

This clone has just a few counts. The chain recombines TRBV7-9 with TRBJ1-2; TRBD1 might be the D (5 bases). CDR3 length equals 14 residues. Germline-derived CDR1 and CDR2 are SEHNR and FQNEAQ (reference sequence). Deletions cut 5 bases from V and 4 bases from J, with 14 bases between. CDR3 sequence (DNA): TGTGCCAGCAGCCAAGGGGACGCCGCCTATGGCTACACCTTC. Residues: CASSQGDAAYGYTF. The variable domain in full, completed from reference TRBV7-9 and TRBJ1-2, reads DTGVSQNPRHKITKRGQNVTFRCDPISEHNRLYWYRQTLGQGPEFLTYFQNEAQLEKSRLLSDRFSAERPKGSFSTLEIQRTEQGDSAMYLCASSQGDAAYGYTFGSGTRLTVV.

This clone was counted a few times. The rearrangement uses TRBV30 and TRBJ2-7, with D possibly matching TRBD2 (5 bases). The V gene's germline CDR1 is GTSNPN and CDR2 SVGIG (reference sequence). Trimming removed 4 bases at V and 6 bases at J, with 13 bases between. The CDR3 extends over 12 amino acids. This CDR3 reads CAWKETRTEQYF. The DNA for the CDR3 is TGTGCCTGGAAAGAAACTAGGACCGAGCAGTACTTC. Combining the CDR3 with reference TRBV30 and TRBJ2-7 gives the whole variable domain SQTIHQWPATLVQPVGSPLSLECTVEGTSNPNLYWYRQAAGRGLQLLFYSVGIGQISSEVPQNLSASRPQDRQFILSSKKLLLSDSGFYLCAWKETRTEQYFGPGTRLTVT.

V and J are TRBV5-1 and TRBJ2-7, with TRBD1 as a possible D gene (6 bases). The CDR3 covers 14 residues. Germline CDR1 reads SGHRS; CDR2 reads YFSETQ. Trimming took off 4 bases at V and 3 bases at J, with 14 bases between the two ends. The CDR3 nucleotides are TGCGCCAGCAGCGGGGGCCACAGCGTCTACGAGCAGTACTTC. Protein: CASSGGHSVYEQYF.

This clone was picked up a small number of times. The chain joins TRBV27 to TRBJ1-5; D gene unclear. Germline V gene data show CDR1 as MNHEY and CDR2 as SMNVEV (reference sequence). V was shortened by 7 bases and J by 5 bases, with 15 bases between the two germline ends. The CDR3 sequence is 14 residues long. The CDR3 sequence is CASNSRGIDQPQHF. The DNA for the CDR3 is TGTGCCAGCAATAGTCGAGGGATAGATCAGCCCCAGCATTTT.

The chain carries TRBV28 and TRBJ2-3; perhaps TRBD2 as D (5 bases). Looked up from germline, CDR1 is MDHEN and CDR2 is SYDVKM. V was cut by 8 bases and J by 2 bases, with 11 bases left in between. The CDR3 has 13 residues. This chain's CDR3 is CASHTSLTDTQYF. The CDR3 region has the DNA TGTGCCAGCCATACTAGTCTCACAGATACGCAGTATTTT.

The chain recombines TRBV7-8 with TRBJ2-7; 7 nucleotides line up with TRBD2. The junction had 8 bases not matched to a gene; V was cut back by 0 bases and J by 3 bases. The length of the CDR3 is 16 residues. CDR1 SGHVS and CDR2 FQNEAQ come from the germline V gene. The CDR3 loop is CASSLAGLTSYYEQYF. The CDR3 DNA is TGTGCCAGCAGCTTAGCGGGCTTGACTAGCTACTACGAGCAGTACTTC.

This clone turned up a few times. The CDR3 DNA reads TGTGCCAGCAAGATGGGACAGAGCAATCAGCCCCAGCATTTT. Protein: CASKMGQSNQPQHF. The V gene is TRBV6-5, the J gene TRBJ1-5; 7 positions agree with TRBD1. The CDR3 totals 14 residues. Losses at the gene ends were 7 bases for V and 1 base for J; bases not matched to a gene: 4. The germline V gene encodes CDR1 MNHEY and CDR2 SVGAGI.

This chain connects TRBV7-8 to TRBJ1-5; no reliable D call. Germline CDR1 SGHVS, CDR2 FQNEAQ. Deletions cut 3 bases from V and 5 bases from J, with 14 bases between. This CDR3 has 15 residues. CDR3 nucleotide sequence: TGTGCCAGCAGCTTGGCGCGGAGGCTTGATCAGCCCCAGCATTTT. Translating gives CASSLARRLDQPQHF.

The V call is TRBV30, the J call TRBJ2-2, with D perhaps TRBD1 (5 bases). CDR1 GTSNPN and CDR2 SVGIG come from the germline V gene (reference sequence). Trimming removed 1 base at V and 6 bases at J, with 6 bases between. The CDR3 extends over 12 amino acids. The CDR3 nucleotides read TGTGCCTGGAGTGAAGGGGCCGGGGAGCTGTTTTTT. It specifies CAWSEGAGELFF.

J is TRBJ1-2 and V is TRBV28; D possibly corresponds to TRBD1 (5 bases). The V gene lost 8 bases and the J gene lost 4 bases, with 11 bases spanning the gap. Germline V CDR1 and CDR2: MDHEN, SYDVKM. The CDR3 totals 12 residues. CDR3: CASAGLGYGYTF. In DNA form, the CDR3 reads TGTGCCAGCGCAGGGCTGGGCTATGGCTACACCTTC.

This rearrangement joins TRBV4-2 to TRBJ1-6; D gene ambiguous. The V gene's germline CDR1 is LGHNA and CDR2 YNFKEQ. Trimming stripped 0 bases from V and 4 bases from J, with 7 bases between. The CDR3 is 15 amino acids. CDR3 DNA: TGTGCCAGCAGCCAAGAGAACAGATATAATTCACCCCTCCACTTT. Its translation is CASSQENRYNSPLHF.

The chain carries TRBV28 and TRBJ2-6; 9 nucleotides line up with TRBD1. This CDR3 has 19 amino acids. V lost 3 bases, J lost 0 bases, and 9 bases stayed unmatched. Germline V lookup: CDR1 MDHEN, CDR2 SYDVKM. The DNA of the CDR3 is TGTGCCAGCAGTTTGGGACAGGGATATTTTAGCTCTGGGGCCAACGTCCTGACTTTC. This gives the protein CASSLGQGYFSSGANVLTF.

Points on this clone: This same CDR3 is encoded by further DNA sequences in the sample. The chain has TRBV6-6 and TRBJ1-2; possibly TRBD1 for D (5 bases). Germline CDR1 is MNHNY and CDR2 is SVGAGI (reference sequence). V was cut by 5 bases and J by 2 bases, with 9 bases left in between. There are 13 residues in the CDR3. CDR3 coding DNA: TGTGCCAGCAGTCCCGGGGGGAACTATGGCTACACCTTC. The encoded protein is CASSPGGNYGYTF.

The rearrangement links TRBV4-3 to TRBJ2-1, with TRBD2 matching 12 bases. V was clipped by 0 bases and J by 5 bases; unmatched bases: 5. CDR1 LGHNA and CDR2 YSLEER come from the germline V gene. The CDR3 runs 17 residues. The CDR3 nucleotides read TGCGCCAGCAGCCAAGACGGACTAGCGGGGACAAACAATGAGCAGTTCTTC. It specifies CASSQDGLAGTNNEQFF.

This CDR3 is CASSETGTGELFF. The CDR3, as DNA: TGTGCCAGCAGTGAAACAGGGACCGGGGAGCTGTTTTTT. The chain uses TRBV13 and TRBJ2-2; D is perhaps TRBD1 (6 bases). Germline loops: CDR1 PRHDT, CDR2 FYEKMQ (reference sequence). The CDR3 sequence is 13 residues long. The ends were cut back, 6 bases at V and 5 bases at J, with 10 bases in the middle.